Listed below are T cell receptor beta chains from one sample, sequenced in a study of cytomegalovirus exposure and HLA in healthy donors. TCRdb's copy holds only in-frame clones and misses some; the assay was immunoSEQ multiplex PCR. Here the sample spans over 150,000 clones, about 80% being singletons. Sequencing used PBMCs. Source of these receptors: a woman in her fifties or sixties in good health and CMV-seronegative. The CDR3 runs from the conserved cysteine through the conserved F or W. The D gene is left open where the match is weak. Size tells how often a clone was seen (once, few, many) or the class of an expanded clone, and some rows leave it out.

J gene,D gene,clone size,V gene,CDR3 protein,CDR3 DNA
TRBJ1-4,.,.,TRBV28,CASSLFRQLPNEKLFF,TGTGCCAGCAGTTTATTCCGACAGTTACCTAATGAAAAACTGTTTTTT
TRBJ2-7,TRBD2,.,TRBV4-1,CASSQGAGGDYEQYF,TGCGCCAGCAGCCAAGGAGCGGGGGGAGACTACGAGCAGTACTTC
TRBJ2-7,.,.,TRBV2,CASRLEGITSYEQYF,TGTGCCAGCAGATTGGAGGGGATCACCTCCTACGAGCAGTACTTC
TRBJ2-7,TRBD2,.,TRBV11-3,CASSLAGKYYEQYF,TGTGCCAGCAGTTTAGCGGGGAAATACTACGAGCAGTACTTC
TRBJ1-5,TRBD1,.,TRBV19,CASSPETGERNQPQHF,TGTGCCAGTAGTCCCGAGACAGGGGAGCGTAATCAGCCCCAGCATTTT
TRBJ2-7,.,once,TRBV18,CASSQRQGFYEQYF,TGTGCCAGCTCACAGCGCCAGGGTTTCTACGAGCAGTACTTC
TRBJ2-3,TRBD1,.,TRBV28,CASKGPGTAADTQYF,TGTGCCAGCAAAGGCCCAGGGACAGCTGCAGATACGCAGTATTTT
TRBJ1-1,TRBD1,.,TRBV6-5,CASSYLAGQGLRAFF,TGTGCCAGCAGTTACTTGGCCGGACAGGGCCTAAGGGCTTTCTTT
TRBJ2-2,TRBD1,.,TRBV7-8,CASGGQGVSTGELFF,TGTGCCAGCGGAGGACAGGGGGTGTCCACCGGGGAGCTGTTTTTT
TRBJ1-4,.,.,TRBV28,CASSSPVNGEKLFF,TGTGCCAGCAGTTCTCCGGTGAATGGTGAAAAACTGTTTTTT
TRBJ1-6,TRBD1,.,TRBV4-3,CASSQRGTGGSPLHF,TGCGCCAGCAGCCAGAGAGGGACAGGGGGCTCACCCCTCCACTTT
TRBJ1-1,TRBD1,.,TRBV15,CATRARQGSIEAFF,TGTGCCACCAGGGCCCGACAGGGTAGCATTGAAGCTTTCTTT
TRBJ1-5,TRBD1,.,TRBV19,CASRNSTGLSNQPQHF,TGTGCCAGTAGAAACTCGACAGGGCTCAGCAATCAGCCCCAGCATTTT
TRBJ1-2,.,.,TRBV7-2,CASSFNQYGYTF,TGTGCCAGCAGCTTCAATCAGTATGGCTACACCTTC
TRBJ2-5,.,.,TRBV19,CASNSAGETQYF,TGTGCCAGTAACTCGGCGGGCGAGACCCAGTACTTC
TRBJ1-3,.,few,TRBV6-5,CASSSPPGSGNTIYF,TGTGCCAGCAGTTCCCCGCCAGGCTCTGGAAACACCATATATTTT
TRBJ1-3,TRBD1,.,TRBV19,CASSTRTGTGNTIYF,TGTGCCAGTAGTACCAGGACAGGGACTGGAAACACCATATATTTT
TRBJ2-7,.,few,TRBV28,CASQGRGGLGEQYF,TGTGCCAGTCAGGGGAGAGGGGGTCTGGGGGAGCAGTACTTC